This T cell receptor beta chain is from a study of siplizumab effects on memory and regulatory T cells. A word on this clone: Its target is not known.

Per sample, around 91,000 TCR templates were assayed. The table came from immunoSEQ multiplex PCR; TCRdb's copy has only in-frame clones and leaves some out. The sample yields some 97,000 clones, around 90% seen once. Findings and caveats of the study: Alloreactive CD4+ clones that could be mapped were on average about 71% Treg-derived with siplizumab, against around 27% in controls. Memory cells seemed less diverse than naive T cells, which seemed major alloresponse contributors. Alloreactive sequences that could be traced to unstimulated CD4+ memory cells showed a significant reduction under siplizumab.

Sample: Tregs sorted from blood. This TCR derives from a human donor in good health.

CDR3 coding DNA: TGTGCCAGCAGCTCCGCAACAGGGGAGCAGTTCTTC. As protein: CASSSATGEQFF. V gene TRBV7-3 combines with J gene TRBJ2-1; possible D gene TRBD1, 6 bases. Trimming removed 4 bases from V and 10 bases from J, with 11 bases in between. The CDR3 runs 12 residues. From germline, CDR1 is SGHTA and CDR2 FQGTGA.